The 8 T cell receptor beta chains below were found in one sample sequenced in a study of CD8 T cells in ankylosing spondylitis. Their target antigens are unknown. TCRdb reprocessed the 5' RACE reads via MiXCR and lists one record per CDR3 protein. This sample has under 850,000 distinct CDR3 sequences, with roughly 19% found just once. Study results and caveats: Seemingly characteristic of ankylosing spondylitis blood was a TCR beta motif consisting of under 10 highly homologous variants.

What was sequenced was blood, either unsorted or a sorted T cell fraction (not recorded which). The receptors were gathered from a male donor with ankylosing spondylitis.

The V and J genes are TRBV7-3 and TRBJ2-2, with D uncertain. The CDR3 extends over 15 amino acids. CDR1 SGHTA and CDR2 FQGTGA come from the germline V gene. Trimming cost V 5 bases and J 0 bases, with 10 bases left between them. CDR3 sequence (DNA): TGTGCCAGCAGCCACCGACAAGCGAACACCGGGGAGCTGTTTTTT. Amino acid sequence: CASSHRQANTGELFF. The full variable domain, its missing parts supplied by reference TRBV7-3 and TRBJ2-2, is GAGVSQTPSNKVTEKGKYVELRCDPISGHTALYWYRQSLGQGPEFLIYFQGTGAADDSGLPNDRFFAVRPEGSVSTLKIQRTERGDSAVYLCASSHRQANTGELFFGEGSRLTVL.

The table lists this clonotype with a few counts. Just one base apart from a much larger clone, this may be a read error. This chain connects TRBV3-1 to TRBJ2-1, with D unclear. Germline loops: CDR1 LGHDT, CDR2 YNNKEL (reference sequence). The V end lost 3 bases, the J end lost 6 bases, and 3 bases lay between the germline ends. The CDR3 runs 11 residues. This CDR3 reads CASSHLNEQFF. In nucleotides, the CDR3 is TGTGCCAGCAGCCACCTCAATGAGCAGTTCTTC.

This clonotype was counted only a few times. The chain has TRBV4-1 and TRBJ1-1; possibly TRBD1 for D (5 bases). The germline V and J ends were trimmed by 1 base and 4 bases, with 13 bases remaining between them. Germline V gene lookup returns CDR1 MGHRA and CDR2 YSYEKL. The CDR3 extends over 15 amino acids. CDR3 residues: CASSQVVAQGTEAFF. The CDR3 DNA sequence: TGCGCCAGCAGCCAAGTGGTTGCGCAGGGCACTGAAGCTTTCTTT.

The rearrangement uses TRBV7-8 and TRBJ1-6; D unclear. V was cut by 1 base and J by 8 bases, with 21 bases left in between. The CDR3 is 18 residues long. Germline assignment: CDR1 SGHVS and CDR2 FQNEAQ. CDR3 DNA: TGTGCCAGCAGCTTAGGCCCCATTTGGACGCTGTCTTATTCACCCCTCCACTTT. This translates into CASSLGPIWTLSYSPLHF. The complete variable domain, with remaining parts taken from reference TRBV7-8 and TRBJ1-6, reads GAGVSQSPRYKVAKRGQDVALRCDPISGHVSLFWYQQALGQGPEFLTYFQNEAQLDKSGLPSDRFFAERPEGSVSTLKIQRTQQEDSAVYLCASSLGPIWTLSYSPLHFGNGTRLTVT.

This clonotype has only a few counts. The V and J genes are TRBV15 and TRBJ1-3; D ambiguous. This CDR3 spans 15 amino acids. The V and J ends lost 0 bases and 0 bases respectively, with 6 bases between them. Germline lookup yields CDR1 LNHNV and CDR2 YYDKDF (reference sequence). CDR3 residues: CATSRDRFSGNTIYF. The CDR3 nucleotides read TGTGCCACCAGCAGAGACCGTTTCTCTGGAAACACCATATATTTT.

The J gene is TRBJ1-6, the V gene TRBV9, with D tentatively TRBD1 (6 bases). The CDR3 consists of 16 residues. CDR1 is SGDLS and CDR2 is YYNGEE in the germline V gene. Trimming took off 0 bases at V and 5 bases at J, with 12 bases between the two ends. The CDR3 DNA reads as TGTGCCAGCAGCGTAGGTTTACAGGGAGATAATTCACCCCTCCACTTT. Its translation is CASSVGLQGDNSPLHF.

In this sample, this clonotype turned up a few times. CDR3 bases: TGTGCCAGCAGTGAAGCGCTTGTGGATGGTAATGAAAAACTGTTTTTT. This gives the protein CASSEALVDGNEKLFF. This chain uses TRBV6-1 with TRBJ1-4; unclear D gene. The CDR3 runs to 16 residues. The V gene lost 0 bases and the J gene lost 4 bases, with 12 bases spanning the gap. Germline V gene data show CDR1 as MNHNS and CDR2 as SASEGT.

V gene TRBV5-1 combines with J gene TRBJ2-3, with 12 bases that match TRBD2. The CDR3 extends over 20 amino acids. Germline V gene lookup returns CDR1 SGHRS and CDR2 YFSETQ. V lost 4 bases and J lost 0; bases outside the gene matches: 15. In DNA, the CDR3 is TGCGCCAGCAGCCTTAACCCTAGCGGGGGGGCCCTGGTGAGCACAGATACGCAGTATTTT. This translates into CASSLNPSGGALVSTDTQYF.